These T cell receptor beta chains were read from a single sample in a study of T-cell reconstitution after alpha-beta-depleted transplantation in children. TCRdb ran MiXCR on the PCR reads and lists one entry per CDR3 protein. Here the sample spans fewer than 550,000 distinct CDR3 sequences, 10% to 12% being singletons. Sequenced here: PBMCs, mostly from graft donor cells, sampled 180 days after TCRalphabeta/CD19-depleted stem cell transplant. The receptors were gathered from a female patient between 2 and 15 years old who had a stem cell transplant for aplastic anemia, so the T cells may come from the graft donor. Both conserved end residues are trimmed from each CDR3. Each record gives: J gene, D gene, clone size, V gene, CDR3 protein. D genes are given only for firm matches. A row's size may be missing; if present it is once, few, many or a size class.

>TRBJ1-2|TRBD1|.|TRBV6-1
ASSSIGQGPNYGYT
>TRBJ1-1|.|few|TRBV25-1
ASSEYRLSNTEAF
>TRBJ2-1|TRBD2|few|TRBV20-1
SAWSTSGNYEQF
>TRBJ2-4|.|few|TRBV20-1
SARRMGKNIQY
>TRBJ1-5|TRBD1|.|TRBV28
ASSLVGQGAVRNQPQH
>TRBJ2-1|TRBD2|.|TRBV28
ASRPGLAWYEQF
>TRBJ2-7|TRBD2|.|TRBV18
ASSYQELGLAGAAYEQY
>TRBJ2-1|TRBD2|.|TRBV20-1
SARDPSGRDEQF
>TRBJ2-5|.|.|TRBV7-2
ASSLAQSFQETQY
>TRBJ1-5|TRBD1|few|TRBV7-9
ASSTTAGGFNQPQH